The T cell receptor (beta chain) described here comes from a study of T cell responses to AZD1222 COVID-19 vaccine. The repertoire was sequenced with immunoSEQ multiplex PCR; TCRdb's copy has only in-frame clones and lacks some. The table lists about 270,000 clones, 94% of them singletons, with around 0.6% in the top ten. This CDR3 has 13 amino acids. The germline V and J ends were trimmed by 4 bases and 8 bases, with 15 bases remaining between them. Germline V gene data show CDR1 as SGHNT and CDR2 as YYREEE (reference sequence). Comment on this clone: Its antigen is currently unknown.

Broader study findings: Clonal diversity may have been underestimated in mostly white British donors. CD4 TCRs linked to vaccination spanned spike, dominating at 160-218 and 743-854.

V is TRBV5-4 and J is TRBJ1-2; TRBD1 is a possible D gene (5 bases). The sequence derives from an adult who received the AZD1222 COVID-19 vaccine. Material: peripheral blood, obtained 28 days after the second AZD1222 dose. CDR3 sequence (DNA): TGTGCCAGCAGCCTTATGGGGGGACCCGGCTACACCTTC. As protein: CASSLMGGPGYTF.